This T cell receptor (beta chain) was identified during a study of blood T cells in healthy people across ages. Study findings and constraints: Age brought a roughly linear fall in TCR beta diversity measured per million T cells. Higher diversity, along with more naive CD4+ cells, distinguished long-lived donors from aged donors.

The authors ran a second PCR of about 6 to 11 cycles using a sample-barcoded 5' primer and a J-beta primer mix. TCRdb itself ran the 5' RACE reads through MiXCR, one entry per CDR3 protein. This repertoire shows hundreds of thousands of distinct CDR3 sequences, about half found once; its top ten account for roughly a third. Isolated per sample were at least 6 million PBMCs. Each sample provided at least 6 micrograms of extracted total RNA. The V end was cut by 0 bases, the J end by 4 bases, with 12 bases between. The CDR3 loop spans 16 amino acids. From germline, CDR1 is LGHNA and CDR2 YNFKEQ. This clonotype was counted many times. What it binds is unknown.

This chain connects TRBV4-2 to TRBJ1-4; D ambiguous. The sequence derives from a woman between 55 and 75 years old in good health. Sample: blood. CDR3 nucleotide sequence: TGTGCCAGCAGCCAAGATCTGCAGGCGAGTAATGAAAAACTGTTTTTT. Protein sequence: CASSQDLQASNEKLFF.